This is a list of T cell receptor beta chains from one sample in a study of blood T cells in healthy people across ages. MiXCR was run by TCRdb on the 5' RACE reads, yielding one entry per CDR3 protein. The table includes hundreds of thousands of distinct CDR3 sequences, 20% to 25% detected once. The same sample was also studied in work on T cells of mothers and their children.

The sample comprised blood. Receptors were obtained from a boy under 18 in good health. Both conserved end residues are part of each CDR3. The D gene is left open where the match is weak. The size field is filled for only some rows; it gives once, few, many or a size class.

>TRBJ2-1|few|.|TRBV7-9
CASSPARDTNWDEQFF
TGTGCCAGCAGCCCCGCCCGGGACACCAATTGGGATGAGCAGTTCTTC
>TRBJ2-5|few|.|TRBV28
CASSLYSFEETQYF
TGTGCCAGCAGTTTATACTCGTTCGAGGAGACCCAGTACTTC
>TRBJ2-7|.|TRBD2|TRBV12-3/TRBV12-4
CASSLRLAGGAEQYF
TGTGCCAGCAGTCTCAGACTGGCCGGGGGGGCCGAGCAGTACTTC
>TRBJ1-5|.|.|TRBV5-1
CASSFEGLQPQHF
TGCGCCAGCAGCTTCGAGGGGCTTCAGCCCCAGCATTTT
>TRBJ2-2|few|TRBD2|TRBV12-3/TRBV12-4
CASSLANGGFNGELFF
TGTGCCAGCAGTTTAGCGAACGGGGGGTTCAACGGGGAGCTGTTTTTT
>TRBJ2-7|.|.|TRBV6-5
CASRRQGVYEQYF
TGTGCCAGCAGGAGGCAGGGCGTGTACGAGCAGTACTTC
>TRBJ2-2|few|TRBD1|TRBV6-4
CASRKQGSNTGELFF
TGTGCCAGCCGCAAACAGGGGTCGAACACCGGGGAGCTGTTTTTT
>TRBJ2-7|few|TRBD1|TRBV6-6
CASSLTGGNEQYF
TGTGCCAGCAGTCTAACAGGGGGCAACGAGCAGTACTTC
>TRBJ2-5|.|.|TRBV29-1
CSVDSAFQETQYF
TGCAGCGTTGATAGCGCCTTCCAAGAGACCCAGTACTTC
>TRBJ2-7|.|.|TRBV29-1
CSVWAFNEQYF
TGCAGCGTCTGGGCCTTCAACGAGCAGTACTTC